This is a list of T cell receptor beta chains from one sample in a study of PD-L1 blockade in urothelial cancer. This table comes from immunoSEQ multiplex PCR, and its TCRdb copy is limited to in-frame clones, with some not included. The table shows approximately 90,000 clones, with almost 90% occurring only once. Sequenced here: PBMCs, sampled around atezolizumab (anti-PD-L1) treatment. The source is a man in his 60s with urothelial cancer. Both conserved end residues are part of each CDR3. A D gene is named only where the DNA matches it firmly. Size values are once, few and many counts, or a class for expanded clones, and some rows have none.

v_call: TRBV5-1
clone_size: once
d_call: NA
j_call: TRBJ2-3
cdr3_length: 16
cdr3_nt: TGCGCCAGCAGCAACCACCAGGGTCCTAGCACAGATACGCAGTATTTT
cdr3_aa: CASSNHQGPSTDTQYF

v_call: TRBV2
clone_size: NA
d_call: NA
j_call: TRBJ2-5
cdr3_length: 13
cdr3_nt: TGTGCCAGCAGTGTGGGGGACACAGAGACCCAGTACTTC
cdr3_aa: CASSVGDTETQYF

v_call: TRBV19
clone_size: NA
d_call: TRBD2
j_call: TRBJ2-5
cdr3_length: 15
cdr3_nt: TGTGCCAGTAGTCGCGCGGCGGGAGGGCGAGAGACCCAGTACTTC
cdr3_aa: CASSRAAGGRETQYF

v_call: TRBV5-6
clone_size: NA
d_call: TRBD1
j_call: TRBJ2-1
cdr3_length: 14
cdr3_nt: TGTGCCAGCAGCTGGCGACAGGGGGCTAATGAGCAGTTCTTC
cdr3_aa: CASSWRQGANEQFF

v_call: TRBV19
clone_size: NA
d_call: NA
j_call: TRBJ1-2
cdr3_length: 12
cdr3_nt: TGTGCCAGTAGTATTTCCGTCTATGGCTACACCTTC
cdr3_aa: CASSISVYGYTF

v_call: TRBV7-8
clone_size: NA
d_call: NA
j_call: TRBJ2-7
cdr3_length: 13
cdr3_nt: TGTGCCAGCAGCCGCATCGGGGTCAACGAGCAGTACTTC
cdr3_aa: CASSRIGVNEQYF

v_call: TRBV18
clone_size: NA
d_call: NA
j_call: TRBJ2-2
cdr3_length: 14
cdr3_nt: TGTGCCAGCTCTCGGGACACTAACACCGGGGAGCTGTTTTTT
cdr3_aa: CASSRDTNTGELFF

v_call: TRBV4-3
clone_size: once
d_call: TRBD2
j_call: TRBJ2-3
cdr3_length: 15
cdr3_nt: TGCGCCAGCAGCCAGCTAGCGGGGGGCACAGATACGCAGTATTTT
cdr3_aa: CASSQLAGGTDTQYF

v_call: TRBV5-4
clone_size: NA
d_call: NA
j_call: TRBJ2-7
cdr3_length: 13
cdr3_nt: TGTGCCAGCAGCTCGCCGGGGGCCTACGAGCAGTACTTC
cdr3_aa: CASSSPGAYEQYF

v_call: TRBV7-8
clone_size: NA
d_call: TRBD1
j_call: TRBJ1-2
cdr3_length: 14
cdr3_nt: TGTGCCAGCAGCATCGGACAGGCTTACTATGGCTACACCTTC
cdr3_aa: CASSIGQAYYGYTF

v_call: TRBV29-1
clone_size: NA
d_call: TRBD1
j_call: TRBJ2-5
cdr3_length: 13
cdr3_nt: TGCAGCTCATCTTACAGGGGCCAAGAGACCCAGTACTTC
cdr3_aa: CSSSYRGQETQYF

v_call: TRBV4-1
clone_size: NA
d_call: NA
j_call: TRBJ1-5
cdr3_length: 16
cdr3_nt: TGCGCCAGCAGCCAAGATCCCTCGGAGCGAAATCAGCCCCAGCATTTT
cdr3_aa: CASSQDPSERNQPQHF

v_call: TRBV28
clone_size: NA
d_call: NA
j_call: TRBJ2-3
cdr3_length: 16
cdr3_nt: TGTGCCAGCAGTTTAGTCGGCGGGGCTAGCACAGATACGCAGTATTTT
cdr3_aa: CASSLVGGASTDTQYF

v_call: TRBV6-5
clone_size: NA
d_call: NA
j_call: TRBJ1-1
cdr3_length: 15
cdr3_nt: TGTGCCAGCAGCCAATGGAACAGGGTTGGCACTGAAGCTTTCTTT
cdr3_aa: CASSQWNRVGTEAFF

v_call: TRBV18
clone_size: NA
d_call: NA
j_call: TRBJ2-7
cdr3_length: 14
cdr3_nt: TGTGCCAGCTCACCGTCGACTAGATCTGACGAGCAGTACTTC
cdr3_aa: CASSPSTRSDEQYF

v_call: TRBV10-3
clone_size: NA
d_call: TRBD1
j_call: TRBJ1-1
cdr3_length: 13
cdr3_nt: TGTGCCATCAGGGGACAGGCGAACACTGAAGCTTTCTTT
cdr3_aa: CAIRGQANTEAFF

v_call: TRBV18
clone_size: NA
d_call: NA
j_call: TRBJ2-3
cdr3_length: 16
cdr3_nt: TGTGCCAGCTCACGTCGGGATCTCGCGGGCACAGATACGCAGTATTTT
cdr3_aa: CASSRRDLAGTDTQYF

v_call: TRBV6-5
clone_size: NA
d_call: NA
j_call: TRBJ2-3
cdr3_length: 14
cdr3_nt: TGTGCCAGCAGGAGGGAAACTAGCACAGATACGCAGTATTTT
cdr3_aa: CASRRETSTDTQYF

v_call: TRBV6-6
clone_size: NA
d_call: TRBD1
j_call: TRBJ1-2
cdr3_length: 16
cdr3_nt: TGTGCCAGCAGTTACACATTGGGACAGGGAGGTGATGGCTACACCTTC
cdr3_aa: CASSYTLGQGGDGYTF

v_call: TRBV11-2
clone_size: NA
d_call: NA
j_call: TRBJ2-5
cdr3_length: 18
cdr3_nt: TGTGCCAGCAGCTTAGTAAAAATAGGGGGAAAGGTCTTAGAGACCCAGTACTTC
cdr3_aa: CASSLVKIGGKVLETQYF

v_call: TRBV28
clone_size: NA
d_call: NA
j_call: TRBJ1-5
cdr3_length: 14
cdr3_nt: TGTGCCAGCAGTACTAGCTATAGCAATCAGCCCCAGCATTTT
cdr3_aa: CASSTSYSNQPQHF

v_call: TRBV18
clone_size: NA
d_call: NA
j_call: TRBJ2-7
cdr3_length: 15
cdr3_nt: TGTGCCAGCTCAGCTACCGGTCAGGGTAACCACGAGCAGTACTTC
cdr3_aa: CASSATGQGNHEQYF

v_call: TRBV9
clone_size: NA
d_call: TRBD2
j_call: TRBJ2-7
cdr3_length: 17
cdr3_nt: TGTGCCAGCAGCGTATCGGCATCTAGCGGGAGGGCCAGGGAGCAGTACTTC
cdr3_aa: CASSVSASSGRAREQYF

v_call: TRBV2
clone_size: NA
d_call: TRBD1
j_call: TRBJ1-4
cdr3_length: 15
cdr3_nt: TGTGCCAGCAGCAGACAGGGTTTAACTAATGAAAAACTGTTTTTT
cdr3_aa: CASSRQGLTNEKLFF

v_call: TRBV4-3
clone_size: NA
d_call: NA
j_call: TRBJ1-2
cdr3_length: 15
cdr3_nt: TGCGCCAGCAGCCAAAATCCCTCCCCCCCCGGTGGCTACACCTTC
cdr3_aa: CASSQNPSPPGGYTF

v_call: TRBV14
clone_size: NA
d_call: NA
j_call: TRBJ2-5
cdr3_length: 13
cdr3_nt: TGTGCCAGCAGCCAAGGCGTTGAAGAGACCCAGTACTTC
cdr3_aa: CASSQGVEETQYF

v_call: TRBV7-2
clone_size: NA
d_call: NA
j_call: TRBJ1-1
cdr3_length: 13
cdr3_nt: TGTGCCAGCAGCTTGCGCCTCAGGGGTGAAGCTTTCTTT
cdr3_aa: CASSLRLRGEAFF

v_call: TRBV7-2
clone_size: NA
d_call: TRBD2
j_call: TRBJ2-3
cdr3_length: 16
cdr3_nt: TGTGCCAGCAGCTTAGGGACTAGCGGGACCACAGATACGCAGTATTTT
cdr3_aa: CASSLGTSGTTDTQYF

v_call: TRBV29-1
clone_size: NA
d_call: NA
j_call: TRBJ2-7
cdr3_length: 18
cdr3_nt: TGCAGCGTTACCCCGGGTCAAGGGGAAGGATTCGTTAGCTACGAGCAGTACTTC
cdr3_aa: CSVTPGQGEGFVSYEQYF

v_call: TRBV4-2
clone_size: NA
d_call: NA
j_call: TRBJ2-7
cdr3_length: 14
cdr3_nt: TGTGCCAGCAGCCCAGGACTACTCTCCTACGAGCAGTACTTC
cdr3_aa: CASSPGLLSYEQYF

v_call: TRBV2
clone_size: NA
d_call: NA
j_call: TRBJ1-6
cdr3_length: 14
cdr3_nt: TGTGCCAGCAGTGTGACAGCCTATAATTCACCCCTCCACTTT
cdr3_aa: CASSVTAYNSPLHF

v_call: TRBV10-2
clone_size: NA
d_call: TRBD1
j_call: TRBJ2-7
cdr3_length: 15
cdr3_nt: TGCGCCAGCAGTGAAGGAGCGGGACAGGGGAACGAGCAGTACTTC
cdr3_aa: CASSEGAGQGNEQYF

v_call: TRBV28
clone_size: NA
d_call: TRBD2
j_call: TRBJ2-7
cdr3_length: 18
cdr3_nt: TGTGCCAGCAGTTCGGGTAGCGGGAGTACACGTGGCTCCTACGAGCAGTACTTC
cdr3_aa: CASSSGSGSTRGSYEQYF

v_call: TRBV2
clone_size: few
d_call: TRBD1
j_call: TRBJ2-1
cdr3_length: 11
cdr3_nt: TGTGCCAGCAGTCCACAGGGGGTAGAGTTCTTC
cdr3_aa: CASSPQGVEFF

v_call: TRBV4-3
clone_size: NA
d_call: NA
j_call: TRBJ2-6
cdr3_length: 14
cdr3_nt: TGCGCCAGCAGCCAAGAGGACGGGAGCCAGGTCCTGACTTTC
cdr3_aa: CASSQEDGSQVLTF

v_call: TRBV7-2
clone_size: NA
d_call: TRBD1
j_call: TRBJ2-2
cdr3_length: 17
cdr3_nt: TGTGCCAGCAGCTTACGTTATCAGGGGGCGCGGACCGGGGAGCTGTTTTTT
cdr3_aa: CASSLRYQGARTGELFF

v_call: TRBV5-4
clone_size: NA
d_call: NA
j_call: TRBJ2-5
cdr3_length: 14
cdr3_nt: TGTGCCAGCAGCTTGTTCCCAGGGGTTAAGACCCAGTACTTC
cdr3_aa: CASSLFPGVKTQYF

v_call: TRBV5-1
clone_size: NA
d_call: NA
j_call: TRBJ2-3
cdr3_length: 14
cdr3_nt: TGCGCCAGCAGCTTGAACAGATTCACAGATACGCAGTATTTT
cdr3_aa: CASSLNRFTDTQYF

v_call: TRBV7-2
clone_size: NA
d_call: TRBD2
j_call: TRBJ2-5
cdr3_length: 13
cdr3_nt: TGTGCCAGCAGCTTGGGGACTAGCGAGACCCAGTACTTC
cdr3_aa: CASSLGTSETQYF

v_call: TRBV7-9
clone_size: NA
d_call: NA
j_call: TRBJ2-3
cdr3_length: 14
cdr3_nt: TGTGCCAGCAGCTTAGGGGCTAGCACAGATACGCAGTATTTT
cdr3_aa: CASSLGASTDTQYF

v_call: TRBV5-1
clone_size: NA
d_call: NA
j_call: TRBJ2-7
cdr3_length: 13
cdr3_nt: TGCGCCAGCAGCTTAACAGCAAAGTACGAGCAGTACTTC
cdr3_aa: CASSLTAKYEQYF

v_call: TRBV4-2
clone_size: NA
d_call: TRBD2
j_call: TRBJ2-2
cdr3_length: 17
cdr3_nt: TGTGCCAGCAGCCCGACCCAAGCGGGGGTGAGGACCGGGGAGCTGTTTTTT
cdr3_aa: CASSPTQAGVRTGELFF

v_call: TRBV29-1
clone_size: NA
d_call: TRBD1
j_call: TRBJ1-4
cdr3_length: 12
cdr3_nt: TGCAGCGGGGGACAGCCAGCTGAAAAACTGTTTTTT
cdr3_aa: CSGGQPAEKLFF

v_call: TRBV18
clone_size: NA
d_call: NA
j_call: TRBJ1-2
cdr3_length: 16
cdr3_nt: TGTGCCAGCTCACCAAACACCCCGGGGACTATCTATGGCTACACCTTC
cdr3_aa: CASSPNTPGTIYGYTF

v_call: TRBV9
clone_size: NA
d_call: TRBD2
j_call: TRBJ2-7
cdr3_length: 15
cdr3_nt: TGTGCCAGCAGCAAAACTAGCGGGAGCTCCTACGAGCAGTACTTC
cdr3_aa: CASSKTSGSSYEQYF

v_call: TRBV5-1
clone_size: once
d_call: TRBD1
j_call: TRBJ1-1
cdr3_length: 14
cdr3_nt: TGCGCCAGCAGCTGGGGACAGGCGAACACTGAAGCTTTCTTT
cdr3_aa: CASSWGQANTEAFF